Included here is one T cell receptor beta chain sequence, with context. From the RT-PCR reads, TCRdb called clonotypes with MiXCR, one entry per CDR3 protein. This sample carries about 680,000 distinct CDR3 sequences, 11% to 15% of them seen once, and the ten largest clones take 3.6%. CDR1 LGHNT and CDR2 FRNRAP come from the germline V gene. The germline V and J ends were trimmed by 1 base and 4 bases, with 9 bases remaining between them. The CDR3 has 14 amino acids. The chain couples TRBV12-5 to TRBJ2-3; possibly TRBD1 or TRBD2 for D (6 bases each). The sequence was collected from a female donor in good health, serving as a healthy control. The specimen sequenced was memory CD4+ T cells from blood. CDR3 DNA sequence: TGTGCTAGTGGTTTGGGGGGGGCAGCAGATACGCAGTATTTT. Translated: CASGLGGAADTQYF.